The present entry profiles one T cell receptor (beta chain) with its context. The sample is drawn from a study of blood T cell repertoires in COVID-19. Study-level information: Specimens from acute and convalescent COVID-19 originated in the United States, Italy and Spain. PBMCs, B-cell-depleted T cells, or T cells provided the cDNA or gDNA that made up the material.

Authors' data handling: Amplification of reference gene primers provided the estimated nucleated cell counts. Only in-frame clones appear in the TCRdb table, and some are missing; sequencing was by immunoSEQ multiplex PCR. V, J and clone size are taken as reported in that table, and D and trimming were inferred from the DNA itself. The sample consists of about 190,000 clones, over 75% of them appearing once. The receptor comes from a woman aged 45-59 years with acute or convalescent COVID-19. Material: peripheral blood.

The CDR3 loop reads CAISEGRVASSIADTQYF. The CDR3 DNA reads as TGTGCCATCAGTGAAGGTCGGGTCGCGTCGTCCATCGCAGATACGCAGTATTTT. The J gene is TRBJ2-3, the V gene TRBV10-3; unclear D gene. Trimming took 3 bases from V and 4 from J, leaving 23 bases between them. CDR1 is ENHRY, CDR2 SYGVKD, per germline. The CDR3 has 18 amino acids.